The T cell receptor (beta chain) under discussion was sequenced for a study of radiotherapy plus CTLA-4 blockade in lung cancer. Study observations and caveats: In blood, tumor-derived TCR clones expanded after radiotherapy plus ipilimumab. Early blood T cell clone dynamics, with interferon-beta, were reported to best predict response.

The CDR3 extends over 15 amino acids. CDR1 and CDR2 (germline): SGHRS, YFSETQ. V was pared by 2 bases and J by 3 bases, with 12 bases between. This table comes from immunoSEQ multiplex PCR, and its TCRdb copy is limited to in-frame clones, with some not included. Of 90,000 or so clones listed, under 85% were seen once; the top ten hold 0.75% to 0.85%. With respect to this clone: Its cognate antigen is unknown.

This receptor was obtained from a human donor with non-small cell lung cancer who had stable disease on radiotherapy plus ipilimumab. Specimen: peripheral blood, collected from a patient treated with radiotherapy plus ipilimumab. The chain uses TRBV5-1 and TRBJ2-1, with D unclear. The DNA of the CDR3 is TGCGCCAGCAGCTTTGACCCGGCGGACTACAATGAGCAGTTCTTC. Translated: CASSFDPADYNEQFF.